The 4 T cell receptor beta chains below were found in one sample sequenced in a study of cytomegalovirus exposure and HLA in healthy donors. The PCR ran on 60 Vbeta and 13 Jbeta primers. TCRdb's copy holds only in-frame clones and misses some; the assay was immunoSEQ multiplex PCR. The sample has nearly 110,000 clones; roughly 80% are singletons. The sample was PBMCs. These receptors all stem from a man aged 25 to 40 in good health and CMV-seronegative.

This sequence joins TRBV19 and TRBJ2-1; D perhaps matches TRBD2 (5 bases). This CDR3 comprises 14 residues. In germline, CDR1 is LNHDA, CDR2 SQIVND (reference sequence). With 3 bases removed from V and 2 bases from J, the gap between germline ends came to 8 bases. CDR3: CASSIGGAYNEQFF. CDR3 in DNA: TGTGCCAGTAGTATCGGAGGTGCCTACAATGAGCAGTTCTTC.

This rearrangement joins TRBV7-9 to TRBJ1-5, with a tentative D call TRBD1 (5 bases). The length of the CDR3 is 16 residues. Germline CDR1 SEHNR, CDR2 FQNEAQ (reference sequence). V shed 4 bases and J shed 0 bases, with 13 bases lying between them. The CDR3 protein is CASSSPVDNSNQPQHF. The CDR3 nucleotides read TGTGCCAGCAGCTCTCCCGTGGACAATAGCAATCAGCCCCAGCATTTT.

This chain joins TRBV5-8 and TRBJ2-1; a weak D match, TRBD2 (5 bases). V lost 6 bases and J lost 6, with 28 bases in between. Germline loops: CDR1 SGHTS, CDR2 YDEGEE. CDR3 length: 18 residues. CDR3 coding DNA: TGTGCCAGCACCCAGAGAGGAGCGGCTGAAAGTCGGCCCAATGAGCAGTTCTTC. Residues: CASTQRGAAESRPNEQFF.

The V call is TRBV19, the J call TRBJ2-7; D unresolved. V gave up 6 bases and J gave up 0 bases, with 15 bases separating them. The length of the CDR3 is 15 residues. Germline values: CDR1 LNHDA, CDR2 SQIVND (reference sequence). CDR3 bases: TGTGCCAGTAGCCACGCGGCCCGGAGCTCCTACGAGCAGTACTTC. This sequence encodes CASSHAARSSYEQYF.